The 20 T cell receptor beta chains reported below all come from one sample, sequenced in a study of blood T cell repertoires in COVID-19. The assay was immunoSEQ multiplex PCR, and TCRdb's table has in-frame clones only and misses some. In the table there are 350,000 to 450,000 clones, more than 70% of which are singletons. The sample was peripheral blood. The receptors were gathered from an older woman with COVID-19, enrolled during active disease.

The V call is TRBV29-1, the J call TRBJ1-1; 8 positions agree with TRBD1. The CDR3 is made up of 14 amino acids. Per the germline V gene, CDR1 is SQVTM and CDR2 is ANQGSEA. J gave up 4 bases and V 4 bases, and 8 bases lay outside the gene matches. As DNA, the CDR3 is TGCAGCGTTGTCGGGCAGGGGGCAAGCACTGAAGCTTTCTTT. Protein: CSVVGQGASTEAFF.

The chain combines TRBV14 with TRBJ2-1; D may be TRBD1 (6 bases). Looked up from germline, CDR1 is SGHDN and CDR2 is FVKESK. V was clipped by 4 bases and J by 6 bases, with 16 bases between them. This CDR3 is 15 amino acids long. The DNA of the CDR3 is TGTGCCAGCAGCCCCGAAATAGGGGGTGGCAATGAGCAGTTCTTC. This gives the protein CASSPEIGGGNEQFF.

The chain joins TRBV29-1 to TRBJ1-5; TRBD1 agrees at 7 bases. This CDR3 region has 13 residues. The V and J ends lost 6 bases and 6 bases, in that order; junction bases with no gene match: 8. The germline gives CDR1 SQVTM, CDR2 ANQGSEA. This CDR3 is CSVATGVGQPQHF. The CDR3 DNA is TGCAGCGTGGCAACAGGGGTAGGTCAGCCCCAGCATTTT. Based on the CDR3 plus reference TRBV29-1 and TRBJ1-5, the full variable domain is SAVISQKPSRDICQRGTSLTIQCQVDSQVTMMFWYRQQPGQSLTLIATANQGSEATYESGFVIDKFPISRPNLTFSTLTVSNMSPEDSSIYLCSVATGVGQPQHFGDGTRLSIL.

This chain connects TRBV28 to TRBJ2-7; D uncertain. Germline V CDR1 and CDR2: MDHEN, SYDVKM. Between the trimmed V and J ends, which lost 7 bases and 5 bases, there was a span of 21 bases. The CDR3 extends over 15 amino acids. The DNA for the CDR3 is TGTGCCAGCACCCCCCCGGATCGGGTTACCCACGAGCAGTACTTC. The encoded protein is CASTPPDRVTHEQYF.

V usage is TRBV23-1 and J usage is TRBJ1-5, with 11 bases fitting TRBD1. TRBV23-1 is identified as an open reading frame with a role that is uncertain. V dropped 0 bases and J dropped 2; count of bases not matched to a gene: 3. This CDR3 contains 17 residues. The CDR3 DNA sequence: TGCGCCAGCAGTCAATCTTTGGGACAGGGGGGCAATCAGCCCCAGCATTTT. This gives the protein CASSQSLGQGGNQPQHF.

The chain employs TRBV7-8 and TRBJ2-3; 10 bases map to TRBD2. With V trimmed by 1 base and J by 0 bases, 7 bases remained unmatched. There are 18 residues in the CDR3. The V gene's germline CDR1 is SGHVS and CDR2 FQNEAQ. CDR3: CASSLDGTSVASTDTQYF. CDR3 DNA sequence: TGTGCCAGCAGCTTAGATGGGACTAGCGTGGCTAGCACAGATACGCAGTATTTT.

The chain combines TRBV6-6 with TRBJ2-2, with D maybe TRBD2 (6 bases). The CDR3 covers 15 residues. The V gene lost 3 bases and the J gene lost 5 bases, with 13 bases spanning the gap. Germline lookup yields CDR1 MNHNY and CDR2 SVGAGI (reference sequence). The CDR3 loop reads CASSYRQGGTGELFF. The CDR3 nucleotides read TGTGCCAGCAGTTATCGCCAGGGAGGTACCGGGGAGCTGTTTTTT.

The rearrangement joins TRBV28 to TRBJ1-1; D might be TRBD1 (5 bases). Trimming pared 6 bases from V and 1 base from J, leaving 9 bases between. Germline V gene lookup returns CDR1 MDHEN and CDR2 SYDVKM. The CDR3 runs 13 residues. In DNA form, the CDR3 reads TGTGCCAGCAGACGAGGACAGAACACTGAAGCTTTCTTT. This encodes CASRRGQNTEAFF.

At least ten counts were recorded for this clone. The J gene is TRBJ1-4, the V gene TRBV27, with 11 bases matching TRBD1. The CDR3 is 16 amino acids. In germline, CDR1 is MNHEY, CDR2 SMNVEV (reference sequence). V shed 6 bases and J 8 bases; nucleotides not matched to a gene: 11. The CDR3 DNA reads TGTGCCAGCAGCCCCTTTAGGACAGGGGGCCACGAAAAACTGTTTTTT. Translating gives CASSPFRTGGHEKLFF. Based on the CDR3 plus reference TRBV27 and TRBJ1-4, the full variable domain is EAQVTQNPRYLITVTGKKLTVTCSQNMNHEYMSWYRQDPGLGLRQIYYSMNVEVTDKGDVPEGYKVSRKEKRNFPLILESPSPNQTSLYFCASSPFRTGGHEKLFFGSGTQLSVL.

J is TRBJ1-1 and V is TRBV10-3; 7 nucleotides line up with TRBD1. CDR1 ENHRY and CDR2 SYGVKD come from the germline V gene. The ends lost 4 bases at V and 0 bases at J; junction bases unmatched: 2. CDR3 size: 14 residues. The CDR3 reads CAISGGTVNTEAFF. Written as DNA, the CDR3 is TGTGCCATCAGTGGTGGGACAGTGAACACTGAAGCTTTCTTT.

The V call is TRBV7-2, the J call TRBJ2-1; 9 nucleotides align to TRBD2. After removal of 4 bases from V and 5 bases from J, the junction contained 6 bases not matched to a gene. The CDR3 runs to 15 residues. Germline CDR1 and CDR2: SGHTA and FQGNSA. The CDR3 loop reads CASSSRGGLDNEQFF. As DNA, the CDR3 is TGTGCCAGCAGCTCGCGGGGGGGCCTCGACAATGAGCAGTTCTTC.

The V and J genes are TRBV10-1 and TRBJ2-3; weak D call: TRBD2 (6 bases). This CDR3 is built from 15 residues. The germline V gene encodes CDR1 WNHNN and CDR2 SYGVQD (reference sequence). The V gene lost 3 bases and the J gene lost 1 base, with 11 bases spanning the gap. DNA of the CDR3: TGCGCCAGCAGTGAACGCGGGGTTGGCACAGATACGCAGTATTTT. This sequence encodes CASSERGVGTDTQYF.

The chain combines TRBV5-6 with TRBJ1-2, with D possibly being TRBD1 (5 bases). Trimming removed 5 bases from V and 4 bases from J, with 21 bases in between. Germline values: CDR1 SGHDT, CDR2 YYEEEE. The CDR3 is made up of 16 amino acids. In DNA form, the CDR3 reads TGTGCCAGCAGTTATCTGGGGGGGACCCCAGGCTATGGCTACACCTTC. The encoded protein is CASSYLGGTPGYGYTF.

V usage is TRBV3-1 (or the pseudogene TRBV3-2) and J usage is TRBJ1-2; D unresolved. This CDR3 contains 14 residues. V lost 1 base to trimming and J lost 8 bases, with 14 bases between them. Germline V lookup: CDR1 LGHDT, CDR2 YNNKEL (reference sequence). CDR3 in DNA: TGTGCCAGCAGCCAAGGAGGAGGCTCTCTGGGCTACACCTTC. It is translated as CASSQGGGSLGYTF.

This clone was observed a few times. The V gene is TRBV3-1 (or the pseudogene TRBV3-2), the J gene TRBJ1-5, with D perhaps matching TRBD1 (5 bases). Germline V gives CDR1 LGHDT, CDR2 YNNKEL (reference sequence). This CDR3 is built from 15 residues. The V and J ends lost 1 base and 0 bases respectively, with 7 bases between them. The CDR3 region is CASSQGDYSNQPQHF. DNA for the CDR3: TGTGCCAGCAGCCAAGGGGACTATAGCAATCAGCCCCAGCATTTT.

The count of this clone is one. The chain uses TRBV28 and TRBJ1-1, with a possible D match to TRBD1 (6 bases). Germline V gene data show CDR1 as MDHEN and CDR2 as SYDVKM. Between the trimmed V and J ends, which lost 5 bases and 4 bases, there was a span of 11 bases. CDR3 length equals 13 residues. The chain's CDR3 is CASSGGASTEAFF. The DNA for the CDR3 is TGTGCCAGCAGTGGGGGGGCTTCCACTGAAGCTTTCTTT.

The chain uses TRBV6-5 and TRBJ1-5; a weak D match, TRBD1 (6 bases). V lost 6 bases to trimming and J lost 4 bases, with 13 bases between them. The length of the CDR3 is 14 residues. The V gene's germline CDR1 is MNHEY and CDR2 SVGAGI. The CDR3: CASSPDRTNQPQHF. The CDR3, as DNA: TGTGCCAGCAGCCCCGACAGGACTAATCAGCCCCAGCATTTT.

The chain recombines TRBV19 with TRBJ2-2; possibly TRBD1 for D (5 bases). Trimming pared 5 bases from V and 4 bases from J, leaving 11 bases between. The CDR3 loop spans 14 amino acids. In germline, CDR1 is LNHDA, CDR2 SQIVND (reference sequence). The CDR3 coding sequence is TGTGCCAGTAGTGACAGAGATGGCACCGGGGAGCTGTTTTTT. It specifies CASSDRDGTGELFF.

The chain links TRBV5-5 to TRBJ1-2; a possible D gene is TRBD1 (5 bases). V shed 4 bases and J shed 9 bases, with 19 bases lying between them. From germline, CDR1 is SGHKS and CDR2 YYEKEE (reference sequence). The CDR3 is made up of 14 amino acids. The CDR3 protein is CASSPGGTQASYTF. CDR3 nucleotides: TGTGCCAGCAGCCCGGGGGGGACTCAGGCAAGCTACACCTTC.

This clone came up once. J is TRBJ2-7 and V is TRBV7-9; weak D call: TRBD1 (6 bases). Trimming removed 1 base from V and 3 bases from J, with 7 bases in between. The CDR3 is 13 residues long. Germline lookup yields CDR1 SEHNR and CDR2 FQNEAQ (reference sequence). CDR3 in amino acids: CASSLEQGYEQYF. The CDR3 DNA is TGTGCCAGCAGCTTAGAACAGGGCTACGAGCAGTACTTC. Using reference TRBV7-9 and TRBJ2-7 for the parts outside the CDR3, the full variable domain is DTGVSQNPRHKITKRGQNVTFRCDPISEHNRLYWYRQTLGQGPEFLTYFQNEAQLEKSRLLSDRFSAERPKGSFSTLEIQRTEQGDSAMYLCASSLEQGYEQYFGPGTRLTVT.